One TCR beta chain is described in this entry. The sample originates from a study of regulatory T cells in long-lasting Graves disease. Documented time point: newly diagnosed GD, antithyroid drugs for less than 3 months. From PBMCs, RNA was extracted and then used to make the TCR library. Arm-PCR with iRepertoire HTBI primers amplified the CDR3 regions for these TCR beta libraries. MiXCR, run by TCRdb on the multiplex PCR reads, gives a single entry per CDR3 protein. The sample has 680,000 or so distinct CDR3 sequences; around 15% are singletons. This CDR3 is built from 15 residues. The V and J ends lost 8 bases and 0 bases, in that order; junction bases with no gene match: 9. These data also formed part of another study, on T cells in Graves' hyperthyroidism and ophthalmopathy.

V and J are TRBV12-3 or TRBV12-4 and TRBJ2-7, with 8 bases matching TRBD2. Sequenced here: peripheral blood mononuclear cells (PBMCs), sampled at new diagnosis, from a patient treated with antithyroid drugs. The origin of this receptor is a woman in her twenties or thirties with Graves disease. DNA of the CDR3: TGTGCCAGCTCATATATAGCGGGATACTCCTACGAGCAGTACTTC. It codes for CASSYIAGYSYEQYF.